The T cell receptor beta chain described here comes from a study of blood T cells in healthy people across ages. Study-level points and caveats: Long-lived and aged donors differed, with more naive CD4+ cells and higher diversity in the long-lived. The fall in TCR beta diversity per million T cells was roughly linear with age.

This clonotype has at least ten counts. The target antigen is unknown. The germline gives CDR1 MNHNS, CDR2 SASEGT. With 7 bases clipped from V and 0 bases from J, the junction kept 4 bases outside the gene matches. The CDR3 contains 14 residues. With each sample, at least 6 micrograms of total RNA were extracted. A J-beta primer mix and a sample-barcoded 5' primer were used in a second PCR of roughly 6 to 12 cycles. Every cDNA molecule carried a tag from a template-switch adaptor bearing 12 random nucleotides. TCRdb independently ran MiXCR on the 5' RACE reads; one entry per CDR3 protein. The table lists around 690,000 distinct CDR3 sequences, under 65% of them singletons.

This receptor was identified in a man aged 55 to 69 in good health. Specimen: blood. The chain employs TRBV6-1 and TRBJ2-7, with 9 bases that match TRBD2. CDR3 residues: CASTSTSGSYEQYF. CDR3 sequence (DNA): TGTGCCAGCACCTCGACTAGCGGCTCCTACGAGCAGTACTTC.